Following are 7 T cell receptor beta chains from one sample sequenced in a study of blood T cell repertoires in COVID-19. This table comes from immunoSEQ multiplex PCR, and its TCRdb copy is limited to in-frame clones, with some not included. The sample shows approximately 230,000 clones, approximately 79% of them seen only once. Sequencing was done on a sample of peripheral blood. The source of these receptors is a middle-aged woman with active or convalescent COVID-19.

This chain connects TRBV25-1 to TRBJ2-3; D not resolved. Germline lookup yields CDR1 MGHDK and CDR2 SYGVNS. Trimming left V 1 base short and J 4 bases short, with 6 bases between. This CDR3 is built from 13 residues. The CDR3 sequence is CASSESLADTQYF. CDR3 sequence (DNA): TGTGCCAGCAGTGAATCCCTAGCAGATACGCAGTATTTT.

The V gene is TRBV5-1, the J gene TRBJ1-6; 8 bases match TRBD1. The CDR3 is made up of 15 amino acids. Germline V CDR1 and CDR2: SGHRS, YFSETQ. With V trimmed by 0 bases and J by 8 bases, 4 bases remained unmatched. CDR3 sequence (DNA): TGCGCCAGCAGCTTGGAGGCAGGGGGCGATTCACCCCTCCACTTT. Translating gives CASSLEAGGDSPLHF. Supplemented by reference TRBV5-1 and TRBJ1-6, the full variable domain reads KAGVTQTPRYLIKTRGQQVTLSCSPISGHRSVSWYQQTPGQGLQFLFEYFSETQRNKGNFPGRFSGRQFSNSRSEMNVSTLELGDSALYLCASSLEAGGDSPLHFGNGTRLTVT.

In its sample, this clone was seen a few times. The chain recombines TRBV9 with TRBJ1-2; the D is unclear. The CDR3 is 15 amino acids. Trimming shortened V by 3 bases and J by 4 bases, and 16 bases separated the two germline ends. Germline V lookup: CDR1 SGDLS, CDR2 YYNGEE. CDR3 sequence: CASSASHTALYGYTF. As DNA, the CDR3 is TGTGCCAGCAGCGCCAGCCACACAGCTCTCTATGGCTACACCTTC.

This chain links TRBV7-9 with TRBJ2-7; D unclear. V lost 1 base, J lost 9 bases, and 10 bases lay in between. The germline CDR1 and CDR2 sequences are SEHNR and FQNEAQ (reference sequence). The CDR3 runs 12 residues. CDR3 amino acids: CASSLVGTAQYF. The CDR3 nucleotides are TGTGCCAGCAGCTTAGTCGGTACAGCGCAGTACTTC.

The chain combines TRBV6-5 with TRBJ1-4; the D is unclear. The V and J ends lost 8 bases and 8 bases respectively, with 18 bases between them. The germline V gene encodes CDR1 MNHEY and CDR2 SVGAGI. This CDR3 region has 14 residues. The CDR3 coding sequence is TGTGCCAGCGCGGGGAGCCCGTCGAGAGAAAAACTGTTTTTT. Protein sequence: CASAGSPSREKLFF.

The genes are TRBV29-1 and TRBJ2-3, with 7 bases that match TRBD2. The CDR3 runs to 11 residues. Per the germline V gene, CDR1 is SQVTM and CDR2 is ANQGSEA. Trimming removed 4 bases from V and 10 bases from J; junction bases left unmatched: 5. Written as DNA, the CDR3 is TGCAGCGTTGGGGAGGGGAAGGCGCAGTATTTT. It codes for CSVGEGKAQYF.

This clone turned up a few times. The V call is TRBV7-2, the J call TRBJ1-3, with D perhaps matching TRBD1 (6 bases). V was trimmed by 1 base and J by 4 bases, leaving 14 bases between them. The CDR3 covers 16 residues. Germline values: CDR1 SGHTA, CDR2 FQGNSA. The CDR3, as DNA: TGTGCCAGCAGCTTAGGAATAGGGGGATCAGGAAACACCATATATTTT. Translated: CASSLGIGGSGNTIYF.